This T cell receptor beta chain comes out of a study of shared clonotypes between healthy human individuals. Overall study: Donors had three CD4 naive, three CD4 memory, two CD8 naive and one CD8 memory plate apiece.

With 6 bases clipped from V and 9 bases from J, the junction kept 15 bases outside the gene matches. CDR3 size: 15 residues. CDR1 and CDR2 from the germline V gene are SNHLY and FYNNEI. Here immunoSEQ multiplex PCR was the method, and the copy in TCRdb shows in-frame clones only, minus some. This table has about 660,000 clones, about 74% appearing once. Study results and limitations: Expectations were that clonotype sharing among donors would be affected by sequencing depth. Generation probabilities of non-shared clonotypes were lower (relative to those shared by all four donors).

A CD45RA-negative memory subset and a CD45RA+ naive subset were separated from the CD4+ cells. About this clone: What it binds is unknown.

The source of this sequence is a woman in her 30s in good health. Sequencing input: memory CD4+ T cells sorted from blood. Subset specified: CD45RA-negative fraction. V gene TRBV2 combines with J gene TRBJ2-7; 9 nucleotides agree with TRBD2. In DNA, the CDR3 is TGTGCCAGCAGACCTCTAGCGGGGCTTCCTTCACTGCAGTACTTC. It encodes CASRPLAGLPSLQYF.